This passage covers 13 T cell receptor beta chains from one sample sequenced in a study of regulatory T cells in long-lasting Graves disease. The authors built TCR beta libraries using iRepertoire HTBI primers and Arm-PCR of CDR3 regions. MiXCR, run by TCRdb on the multiplex PCR reads, gives a single entry per CDR3 protein. The sample yields roughly 490,000 distinct CDR3 sequences, less than 25% seen once. Time point noted: persistent/refractory GD, antithyroid drugs over 5 years with positive TRAb. Extracted RNA from PBMCs served as the source of the TCR library. This specimen consisted of peripheral blood mononuclear cells (PBMCs), obtained when the disease was refractory, from a patient treated with antithyroid drugs. These receptors were taken from a female donor with Graves disease.

The chain is built from TRBV19 and TRBJ2-7; 7 bases are a match to TRBD2. Germline CDR1 LNHDA, CDR2 SQIVND (reference sequence). V shed 4 bases, J shed 4 bases, and the junction held 19 bases outside the gene matches. The CDR3 contains 18 residues. This chain's CDR3 is CASSRDGTAGVFLYEQYF. DNA for the CDR3: TGTGCCAGTAGTAGGGATGGAACGGCGGGGGTTTTCCTATACGAGCAGTACTTC.

The chain has TRBV7-9 and TRBJ2-3, with 16 bases identical to TRBD2. Germline V gene data show CDR1 as SEHNR and CDR2 as FQNEAQ (reference sequence). V shed 4 bases and J 6 bases; nucleotides not matched to a gene: 10. The CDR3 totals 18 residues. In DNA, the CDR3 is TGTGCCAGCAGCTCCAGACAACCGGGACTAGCGGGAGGGGATACGCAGTATTTT. It translates to CASSSRQPGLAGGDTQYF.

This clonotype was found a few times. The V call is TRBV9, the J call TRBJ1-6; D gene ambiguous. Germline CDR1 reads SGDLS; CDR2 reads YYNGEE. The CDR3 contains 15 residues. Trimming stripped 0 bases from V and 5 bases from J, with 9 bases between. CDR3 coding DNA: TGTGCCAGCAGCGTAGCCACCGGAAATAATTCACCCCTCCACTTT. Protein: CASSVATGNNSPLHF. The variable domain in full, with the rest retrieved from reference TRBV9 and TRBJ1-6, is DSGVTQTPKHLITATGQRVTLRCSPRSGDLSVYWYQQSLDQGLQFLIQYYNGEERAKGNILERFSAQQFPDLHSELNLSSLELGDSALYFCASSVATGNNSPLHFGNGTRLTVT.

This chain joins TRBV14 and TRBJ1-1; 8 bases match TRBD1. Trimming removed 3 bases from V and 4 bases from J; junction bases left unmatched: 22. This CDR3 contains 20 residues. Per germline, CDR1 SGHDN and CDR2 FVKESK. For the CDR3, the DNA is TGTGCCAGCAGCCAGGGGGGGGACAGGCGGCTACGACCCTCGCCCACTGAAGCTTTCTTT. Protein sequence: CASSQGGDRRLRPSPTEAFF.

This clonotype appeared many times. J is TRBJ2-5 and V is TRBV28; TRBD2 matches 8 bases. The V and J ends lost 2 bases and 4 bases, in that order; junction bases with no gene match: 6. This CDR3 region has 15 residues. Germline assignment: CDR1 MDHEN and CDR2 SYDVKM. The CDR3 DNA follows: TGTGCCAGCAGTTTAGGAGCGGGAGACCCAGAGACCCAGTACTTC. Its protein is CASSLGAGDPETQYF.

Comment on this clonotype: This clone may be a read error of a much larger clone one base away. No conserved phenylalanine or tryptophan is present at the end of the CDR3, so a read error is the likely explanation. The chain links TRBV29-1 to TRBJ2-4; D remains ambiguous. The germline V gene has CDR1 SQVTM and CDR2 ANQGSEA. Trimming left V 3 bases short and J 0 bases short, with 9 bases between. This CDR3 is built from 14 residues. The CDR3 is CSVEADGAKNIQYL. The CDR3 region has the DNA TGCAGCGTTGAGGCGGACGGAGCCAAAAACATTCAGTACCTC.

In this sample, this clonotype turned up a few times. This chain joins TRBV6-1 and TRBJ1-3; D might be TRBD1 (6 bases). The CDR3 covers 12 residues. V was cut by 6 bases and J by 9 bases, with 12 bases left in between. Per germline, CDR1 MNHNS and CDR2 SASEGT. The CDR3 DNA reads TGTGCCAGCAGGGATCTAGGGGGCACCATATATTTT. Translating it yields CASRDLGGTIYF.

Only a few counts were recorded for this clonotype. The chain has TRBV28 and TRBJ2-2; the D gene is possibly TRBD2 (5 bases). V gave up 1 base and J gave up 2 bases, with 11 bases separating them. Germline loops: CDR1 MDHEN, CDR2 SYDVKM. The CDR3 contains 16 residues. The CDR3: CASSLSTGINTGELFF. DNA for the CDR3: TGTGCCAGCAGTTTATCAACGGGGATAAACACCGGGGAGCTGTTTTTT.

This clonotype was seen many times. The rearrangement links TRBV7-8 to TRBJ2-7; the D is unclear. The V gene's germline CDR1 is SGHVS and CDR2 FQNEAQ. Trimming stripped 5 bases from V and 4 bases from J, with 18 bases between. The CDR3 covers 15 residues. The CDR3 protein is CASSNLLKPPYEQYF. Written as DNA, the CDR3 is TGTGCCAGCAGCAACCTGCTTAAACCCCCATACGAGCAGTACTTC.

This sequence joins TRBV20-1 and TRBJ1-5, with a weak D call TRBD1 (6 bases). The CDR3 spans 14 residues. Germline V CDR1 and CDR2: DFQATT, SNEGSKA (reference sequence). V was pared by 2 bases and J by 5 bases, with 13 bases between. The CDR3 DNA reads as TGCAGTGCTAGAATCCCCTGGGGGCATCAGCCCCAGCATTTT. It yields the protein CSARIPWGHQPQHF.

The chain is built from TRBV12-3 or TRBV12-4 and TRBJ1-4; 7 bases align to TRBD1. This CDR3 comprises 16 residues. The V gene end was trimmed by 5 bases and the J gene end by 4 bases; junction bases not matched to a gene: 10. DNA of the CDR3: TGTGCCAGCAGTAAAAACCAGGGGGTCGGTAATGAAAAACTGTTTTTT. Translated, it gives CASSKNQGVGNEKLFF.

This clonotype was detected many times. This chain joins TRBV2 and TRBJ1-4; D unclear. This CDR3 contains 14 residues. Trimming removed 7 bases at V and 7 bases at J, with 16 bases between. Germline CDR1 is SNHLY and CDR2 is FYNNEI. CDR3 sequence: CASNGLGRREKLFF. CDR3 bases: TGTGCCAGCAACGGTCTAGGGCGACGTGAAAAACTGTTTTTT.

This clonotype was counted many times. The chain links TRBV6-9 to TRBJ1-1; D perhaps matches TRBD1 (5 bases). The germline gives CDR1 MNHGY, CDR2 SVAAGI. This CDR3 contains 12 residues. Trimming removed 3 bases at V and 11 bases at J, with 13 bases between. The DNA for the CDR3 is TGTGCCAGCAGTTACGCAGCACAGGCGGCTTTCTTT. The encoded protein is CASSYAAQAAFF.